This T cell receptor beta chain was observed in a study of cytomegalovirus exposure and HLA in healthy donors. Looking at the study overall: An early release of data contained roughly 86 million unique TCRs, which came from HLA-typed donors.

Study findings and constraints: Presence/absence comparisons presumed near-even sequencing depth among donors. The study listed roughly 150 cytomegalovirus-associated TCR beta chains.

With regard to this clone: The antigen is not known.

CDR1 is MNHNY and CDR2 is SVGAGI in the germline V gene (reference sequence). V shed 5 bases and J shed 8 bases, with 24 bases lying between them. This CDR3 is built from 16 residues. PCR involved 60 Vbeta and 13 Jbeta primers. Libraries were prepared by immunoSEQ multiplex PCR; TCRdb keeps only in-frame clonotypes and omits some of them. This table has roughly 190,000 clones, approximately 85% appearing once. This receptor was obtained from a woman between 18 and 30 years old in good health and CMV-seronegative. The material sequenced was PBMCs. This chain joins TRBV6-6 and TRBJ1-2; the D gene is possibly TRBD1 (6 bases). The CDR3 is CASSRTTGSTSRGYTF. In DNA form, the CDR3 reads TGTGCCAGCAGTAGAACGACAGGATCTACCTCTAGAGGCTACACCTTC.